This TCR beta chain is drawn from a study of Ad26.COV2.S vaccination and SARS-CoV-2 variants. Notes on the study in general: Post-vaccination spike-specific CD8+ and CD4+ T cell responses reportedly had substantial breadth. Compared with placebo recipients, vaccine recipients had higher spike-specific TCR breadth.

Treatment indicated: roughly 19 received Ad26.COV2.S at low or high dose, single or two shots; about five received placebo; per-sample allocation not given. The investigators took samples on day 63 after the first vaccine or placebo injection. The vaccine delivered Wuhan-strain SARS-CoV-2 spike through an Ad26 vector. In the case of this clone: What it binds is unknown.

Germline CDR1 SGHKS, CDR2 YYEKEE (reference sequence). With 3 bases clipped from V and 4 bases from J, the junction kept 7 bases outside the gene matches. The CDR3 totals 16 residues. The data were produced by immunoSEQ multiplex PCR, yet TCRdb's version contains in-frame clones alone and is incomplete. The data contain roughly 410,000 clones, 83% of them singletons. The chain uses TRBV5-5 and TRBJ1-3; 10 bases fit TRBD1. The TCR comes from a person aged 18-60 years who received the Ad26.COV2.S COVID-19 vaccine or a placebo. The sequencing used peripheral blood, collected in a trial of Ad26.COV2.S vaccine versus placebo. The CDR3 loop reads CASSWLGTGDGNTIYF. CDR3 in DNA: TGTGCCAGCAGCTGGCTGGGGACAGGGGACGGAAACACCATATATTTT. Supplemented by reference TRBV5-5 and TRBJ1-3, the full variable domain reads DAGVTQSPTHLIKTRGQQVTLRCSPISGHKSVSWYQQVLGQGPQFIFQYYEKEERGRGNFPDRFSARQFPNYSSELNVNALLLGDSALYLCASSWLGTGDGNTIYFGEGSWLTVV.